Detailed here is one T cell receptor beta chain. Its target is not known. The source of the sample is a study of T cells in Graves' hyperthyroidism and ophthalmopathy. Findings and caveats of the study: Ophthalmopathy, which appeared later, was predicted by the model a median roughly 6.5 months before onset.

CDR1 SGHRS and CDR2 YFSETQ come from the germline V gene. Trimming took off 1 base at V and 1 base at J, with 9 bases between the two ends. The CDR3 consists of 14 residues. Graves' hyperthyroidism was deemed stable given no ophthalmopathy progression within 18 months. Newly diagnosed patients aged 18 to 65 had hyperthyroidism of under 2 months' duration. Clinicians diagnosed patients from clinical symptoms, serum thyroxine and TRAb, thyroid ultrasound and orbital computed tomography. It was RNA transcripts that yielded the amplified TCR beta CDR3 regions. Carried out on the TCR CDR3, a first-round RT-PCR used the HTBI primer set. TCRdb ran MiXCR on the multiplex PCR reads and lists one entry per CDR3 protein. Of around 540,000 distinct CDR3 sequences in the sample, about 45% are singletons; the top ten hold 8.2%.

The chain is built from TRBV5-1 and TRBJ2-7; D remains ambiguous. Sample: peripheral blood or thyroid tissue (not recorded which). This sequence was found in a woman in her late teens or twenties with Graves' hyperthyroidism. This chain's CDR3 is CASSLRTLSYEQYF. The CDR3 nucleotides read TGCGCCAGCAGCTTGCGGACCTTATCCTACGAGCAGTACTTC.